This T cell receptor (beta chain) was sequenced in a study of blood T cell repertoires in COVID-19. As for the study in general: Acute and convalescent COVID-19 samples came from the United States, Italy and Spain. PBMCs, B-cell-depleted T cells, or T cells provided the cDNA or gDNA that made up the material.

Original handling: Nucleated cell number was recorded as an estimate derived from reference gene primer amplification. TCRdb's table, derived via immunoSEQ multiplex PCR, lists solely in-frame clones and lacks some. Clone size and the V and J calls come from that table; the DNA yielded D and trimming. Here the sample spans roughly 100,000 clones, roughly 84% being singletons. Germline-derived CDR1 and CDR2 are SGHRS and YFSETQ. V dropped 4 bases and J dropped 1; count of bases not matched to a gene: 8. CDR3 length: 17 residues. The specimen was peripheral blood. The chain uses TRBV5-1 and TRBJ1-1; 12 bases align to TRBD1. This receptor was identified in a human donor in a cohort sampled during active COVID-19. The CDR3 DNA reads as TGCGCCAGCAGCGTTCCGGGACAGGGGGCGGAGAACACTGAAGCTTTCTTT. This translates into CASSVPGQGAENTEAFF.